This TCR beta chain was identified during a study of low-dose radiotherapy and immunotherapy resistance in tumors. The overall study: Per fraction, Cohort 1 was given 0.5 Gy every 2 weeks, for a total of 6.5 Gy.

First-strand cDNA relied on TRAV- and TRBV-specific primers spanning alpha and beta chains. With a constant-region primer and a V-primer adapter, TCRs were subjected to roughly 18 PCR cycles of amplification. The isolated mRNA underwent amplification through in vitro transcription. TCRdb used MiXCR to reprocess the reads, holding one entry per CDR3 protein. In the table there are 75,000 to 95,000 distinct CDR3 sequences, approximately 20% of which are singletons. The time point denotes: before trial treatment. Donors received nivolumab, ipilimumab, aspirin, low-dose cyclophosphamide and low-dose radiotherapy. Patients deemed eligible presented with advanced solid tumors lacking tumor-infiltrating lymphocytes. This clonotype was seen repeatedly, ten times or more. This CDR3 spans 15 amino acids. Germline V gene data show CDR1 as SEHNR and CDR2 as FQNEAQ (reference sequence). V trimming: 3 bases; J trimming: 6 bases; junction bases outside the gene matches: 7.

The gene calls are TRBV7-9 and TRBJ2-3; 9 nucleotides align to TRBD1. Sequenced here: PBMCs, sampled before treatment. The clonotype comes from a male donor with prostate cancer. This CDR3 is CASSFTDRGRDTQYF. The DNA for the CDR3 is TGTGCCAGCAGCTTTACGGACAGGGGACGGGATACGCAGTATTTT.